Given below is one TCR beta chain in context. Its specificity is unknown. The data are from a study of human T cells and chemical hapten exposure. Study results and caveats: There was alopecia in the donors, so their immune response may differ from that of healthy people.

Unique molecular identifiers were affixed to discrete cDNA molecules within the library. TCRdb passed the RACE reads through MiXCR, listing each CDR3 protein once. The repertoire has a few hundred thousand distinct CDR3 sequences, 4.5% to 5.5% of them found once; the top ten carry 7% to 10%. Time point reported: pre-sensitization, week 0. Documented treatment: therapeutic diphenylcyclopropenone sensitization with weekly scalp DPC. Total RNA extraction was carried out from unfractionated whole blood. The CDR3 runs 11 residues. From germline, CDR1 is ENHRY and CDR2 SYGVKD. Trimming stripped 2 bases from V and 5 bases from J, with 3 bases between.

This clonotype was sampled from a woman between 18 and 30 years old with alopecia areata. Some clones in this sample may be carry-over from other donors' samples. The sequences come from whole blood, collected in connection with sensitization to the hapten diphenylcyclopropenone (DPC). The rearrangement links TRBV10-3 to TRBJ2-5, with no clear D. The CDR3 DNA reads as TGTGCCATCAGTGAGGATGAGACCCAGTACTTC. It yields the protein CAISEDETQYF.